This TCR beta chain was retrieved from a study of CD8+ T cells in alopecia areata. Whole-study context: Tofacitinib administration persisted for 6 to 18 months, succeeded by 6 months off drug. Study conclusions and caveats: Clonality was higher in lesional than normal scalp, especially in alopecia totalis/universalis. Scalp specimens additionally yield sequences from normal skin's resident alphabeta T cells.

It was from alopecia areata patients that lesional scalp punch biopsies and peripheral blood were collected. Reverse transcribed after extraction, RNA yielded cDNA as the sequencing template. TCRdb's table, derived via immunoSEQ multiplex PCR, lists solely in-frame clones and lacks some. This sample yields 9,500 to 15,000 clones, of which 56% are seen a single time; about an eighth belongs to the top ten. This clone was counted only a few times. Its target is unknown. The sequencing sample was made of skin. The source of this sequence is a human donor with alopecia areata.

DNA of the CDR3: TGCGCCAGCAGCTATAGCGGGGGGGCCCAAGAGACCCAGTACTTC. This translates into CASSYSGGAQETQYF. This chain connects TRBV5-1 to TRBJ2-5; 11 nucleotides line up with TRBD2. With V trimmed by 3 bases and J by 1 base, 2 bases remained unmatched. The CDR3 runs 15 residues. Germline V gene data show CDR1 as SGHRS and CDR2 as YFSETQ.